This TCR beta chain was observed in a study of T cells in women clearing cervical HPV infection. TCRdb keeps only in-frame clones here, not all; method: immunoSEQ multiplex PCR. Here the sample table reports over 15,000 clones. This receptor was obtained from a woman between 18 and 70 years old with a cervical HPV16 infection that either progressed to CIN3+ or cleared (not recorded which). Sequenced material: blood buffy coat.

The CDR3 spells CASDVFLGAPGYTF. CDR3 bases read: TGTGCCAGCGATGTATTCCTTGGGGCCCCGGGC. This chain links TRBV2 with TRBJ1-2; TRBD1 is a possible D gene (5 bases). The read terminates 3 residues ahead of where the CDR3 ends, so the germline J gene completes it. Germline-derived CDR1 and CDR2 are SNHLY and FYNNEI. CDR3 length equals 14 residues.